The entry that follows covers one T cell receptor beta chain sequence. Antigen unknown. An end of the junction does not agree with germline; a read error may underlie this. Method: immunoSEQ multiplex PCR; TCRdb's copy keeps in-frame clones and lacks some. The sample has roughly 700,000 clones, around 72% seen once. The CDR3 sequence is 15 residues long. The sample is drawn from a study of shared clonotypes between healthy human individuals. Study-wide background: CD4 naive cells filled three plates per donor, CD4 memory three, CD8 naive two and CD8 memory one. Overall study findings and caveats: Rarefaction demonstrated incomplete sorted-subset sequencing despite large depth.

The receptor comes from a woman in her thirties in good health. Material for sequencing was memory CD4+ T cells sorted from blood. The subset here: CD45RA-negative fraction. This chain connects TRBV23-1 to TRBJ2-3; D call uncertain. TRBV23-1 is an open reading frame, and its role is uncertain. As DNA, the CDR3 is TGCGCCAGCAGTCCCCCCAGTGAAGCCCGAGATGCGCAGTATTTT. Residues: CASSPPSEARDAQYF.